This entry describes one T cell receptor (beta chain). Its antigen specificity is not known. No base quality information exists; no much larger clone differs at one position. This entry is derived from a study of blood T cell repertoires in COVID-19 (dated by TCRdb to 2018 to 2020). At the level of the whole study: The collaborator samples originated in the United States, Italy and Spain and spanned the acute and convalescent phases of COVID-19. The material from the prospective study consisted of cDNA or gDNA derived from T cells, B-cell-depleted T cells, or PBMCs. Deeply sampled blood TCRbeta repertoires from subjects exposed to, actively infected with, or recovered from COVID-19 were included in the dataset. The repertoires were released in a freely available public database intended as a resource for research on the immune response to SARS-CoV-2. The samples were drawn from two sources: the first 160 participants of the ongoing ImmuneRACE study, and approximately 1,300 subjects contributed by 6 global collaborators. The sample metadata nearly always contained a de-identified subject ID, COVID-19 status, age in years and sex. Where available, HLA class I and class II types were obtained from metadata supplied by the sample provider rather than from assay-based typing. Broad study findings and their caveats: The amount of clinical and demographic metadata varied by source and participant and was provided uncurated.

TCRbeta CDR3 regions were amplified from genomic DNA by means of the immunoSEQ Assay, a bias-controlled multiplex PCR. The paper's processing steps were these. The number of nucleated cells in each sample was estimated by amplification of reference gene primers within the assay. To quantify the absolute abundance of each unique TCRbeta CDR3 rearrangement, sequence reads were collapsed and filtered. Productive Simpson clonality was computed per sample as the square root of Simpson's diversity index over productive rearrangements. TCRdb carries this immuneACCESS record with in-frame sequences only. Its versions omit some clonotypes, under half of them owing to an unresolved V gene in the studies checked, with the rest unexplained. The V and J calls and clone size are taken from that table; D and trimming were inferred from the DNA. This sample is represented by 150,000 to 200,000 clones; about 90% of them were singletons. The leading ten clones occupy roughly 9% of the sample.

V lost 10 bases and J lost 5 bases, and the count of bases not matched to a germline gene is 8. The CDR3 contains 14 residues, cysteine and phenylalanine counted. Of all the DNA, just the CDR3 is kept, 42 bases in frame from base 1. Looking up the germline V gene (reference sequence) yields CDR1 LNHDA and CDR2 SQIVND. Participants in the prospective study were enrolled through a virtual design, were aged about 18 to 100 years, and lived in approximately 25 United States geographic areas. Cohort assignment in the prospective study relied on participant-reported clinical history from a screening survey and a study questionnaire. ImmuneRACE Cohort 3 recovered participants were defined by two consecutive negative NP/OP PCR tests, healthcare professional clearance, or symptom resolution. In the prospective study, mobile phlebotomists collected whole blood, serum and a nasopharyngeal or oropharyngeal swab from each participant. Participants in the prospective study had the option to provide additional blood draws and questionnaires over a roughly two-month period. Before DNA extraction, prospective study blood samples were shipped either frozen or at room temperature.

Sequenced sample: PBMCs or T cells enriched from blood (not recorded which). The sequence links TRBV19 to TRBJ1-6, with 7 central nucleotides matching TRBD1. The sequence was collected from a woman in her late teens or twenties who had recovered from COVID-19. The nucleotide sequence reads TGTGCCACCTCGGACAGGTTCGATAATTCACCCCTCCACTTT. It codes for CATSDRFDNSPLHF.